Listed below are T cell receptor beta chains from one sample, sequenced in a study of memory CD8 T cells in hepatitis C reinfection. Profiling relied on immunoSEQ multiplex PCR, and the TCRdb table lists in-frame clones only, not all of them. The sample consists of around 6,000 clones, approximately 92% of them appearing once. The specimen was naive CD8+ T cells sorted from blood. Receptor source: a man aged 45-65 years with hepatitis C virus infection. CDR3s include the opening cysteine and the closing phenylalanine or tryptophan. The D gene is left open where the match is weak. Size is omitted from some rows. Given values are once, few, many or a class for expanded clones.

v_gene: TRBV28
j_gene: TRBJ2-7
d_gene: .
abundance: .
CDR3aa: CASSFLDFSYEQYF
CDR3nt: TGTGCCAGCAGTTTTCTCGACTTTTCCTACGAGCAGTACTTC

v_gene: TRBV4-2
j_gene: TRBJ1-1
d_gene: TRBD1
abundance: .
CDR3aa: CASSQDQGAGTEAFF
CDR3nt: TGTGCCAGCAGCCAAGATCAGGGGGCGGGTACTGAAGCTTTCTTT

v_gene: TRBV9
j_gene: TRBJ2-7
d_gene: .
abundance: .
CDR3aa: CASSVGYDEGGGRQYF
CDR3nt: TGTGCCAGCAGCGTAGGGTACGATGAGGGGGGGGGTCGGCAGTACTTC

v_gene: TRBV7-3
j_gene: TRBJ2-1
d_gene: .
abundance: .
CDR3aa: CASSEHRESNEQFF
CDR3nt: TGTGCCAGCAGCGAACACAGGGAAAGCAATGAGCAGTTCTTC

v_gene: TRBV10-3
j_gene: TRBJ1-4
d_gene: .
abundance: few
CDR3aa: CAISESLEKLFF
CDR3nt: TGTGCCATCAGTGAGTCACTGGAAAAACTGTTTTTT

v_gene: TRBV9
j_gene: TRBJ1-1
d_gene: .
abundance: .
CDR3aa: CASSDTGTAEAFF
CDR3nt: TGTGCCAGCAGCGACACAGGGACCGCTGAAGCTTTCTTT

v_gene: TRBV28
j_gene: TRBJ2-7
d_gene: .
abundance: .
CDR3aa: CASSGHYEQYF
CDR3nt: TGTGCCAGCAGCGGACACTACGAGCAGTACTTC

v_gene: TRBV4-1
j_gene: TRBJ1-2
d_gene: .
abundance: .
CDR3aa: CASSHGPGLGGGYTF
CDR3nt: TGCGCCAGCAGCCATGGCCCGGGACTAGGCGGGGGCTACACCTTC

v_gene: TRBV19
j_gene: TRBJ1-3
d_gene: TRBD1
abundance: once
CDR3aa: CASSIWGQADSGNTIYF
CDR3nt: TGTGCCAGTAGTATCTGGGGACAGGCGGACTCTGGAAACACCATATATTTT

v_gene: TRBV28
j_gene: TRBJ2-7
d_gene: .
abundance: .
CDR3aa: CASSFPGLANTYEQYF
CDR3nt: TGTGCCAGCAGTTTCCCCGGCTTAGCGAATACCTACGAGCAGTACTTC

v_gene: TRBV10-3
j_gene: TRBJ2-7
d_gene: .
abundance: .
CDR3aa: CAISQTGNPSYEQYF
CDR3nt: TGTGCCATCAGTCAAACAGGTAATCCCTCCTACGAGCAGTACTTC

v_gene: TRBV19
j_gene: TRBJ1-1
d_gene: .
abundance: .
CDR3aa: CASTPLGRGNEAFF
CDR3nt: TGTGCCAGTACCCCCTTAGGTAGGGGCAATGAAGCTTTCTTT

v_gene: TRBV27
j_gene: TRBJ2-7
d_gene: .
abundance: .
CDR3aa: CASSLQQGYEQYF
CDR3nt: TGTGCCAGCAGTTTGCAGCAGGGCTACGAGCAGTACTTC

v_gene: TRBV7-9
j_gene: TRBJ2-1
d_gene: .
abundance: .
CDR3aa: CASSFGGPDEQFF
CDR3nt: TGTGCCAGCAGCTTCGGGGGGCCGGATGAGCAGTTCTTC

v_gene: TRBV28
j_gene: TRBJ2-1
d_gene: TRBD1
abundance: .
CDR3aa: CASRVGTGNEQFF
CDR3nt: TGTGCCAGCAGGGTCGGGACAGGGAATGAGCAGTTCTTC

v_gene: TRBV7-9
j_gene: TRBJ2-3
d_gene: .
abundance: .
CDR3aa: CASSPGRDTDTQYF
CDR3nt: TGTGCCAGCAGCCCCGGTCGGGACACAGATACGCAGTATTTT

v_gene: TRBV7-2
j_gene: TRBJ2-5
d_gene: TRBD2
abundance: .
CDR3aa: CASSTQNPGLAGGARTQYF
CDR3nt: TGTGCCAGCAGCACACAAAACCCGGGACTAGCGGGAGGTGCACGGACCCAGTACTTC

v_gene: TRBV28
j_gene: TRBJ1-2
d_gene: .
abundance: .
CDR3aa: CASSLRASYGYTF
CDR3nt: TGTGCCAGCAGCTTGCGGGCATCCTATGGCTACACCTTC

v_gene: TRBV4-2
j_gene: TRBJ1-1
d_gene: .
abundance: once
CDR3aa: CASSPTGTEAFF
CDR3nt: TGTGCCAGCAGCCCGACAGGAACTGAAGCTTTCTTT

v_gene: TRBV7-9
j_gene: TRBJ2-2
d_gene: .
abundance: .
CDR3aa: CASSLSNTGELFF
CDR3nt: TGTGCCAGCAGCTTATCAAACACCGGGGAGCTGTTTTTT

v_gene: TRBV19
j_gene: TRBJ2-1
d_gene: TRBD1
abundance: .
CDR3aa: CASSPTGSSIYEQFF
CDR3nt: TGTGCCAGTAGTCCGACAGGGAGTAGTATTTATGAGCAGTTCTTC

v_gene: TRBV30
j_gene: TRBJ2-5
d_gene: TRBD1
abundance: .
CDR3aa: CAWSAGQGYGQYF
CDR3nt: TGTGCCTGGAGTGCGGGACAGGGGTACGGGCAGTACTTC

v_gene: TRBV4-1
j_gene: TRBJ2-7
d_gene: .
abundance: .
CDR3aa: CASSQGQVGNEQYF
CDR3nt: TGCGCCAGCAGCCAAGGACAGGTTGGGAACGAGCAGTACTTC

v_gene: TRBV27
j_gene: TRBJ2-7
d_gene: TRBD1
abundance: .
CDR3aa: CASSLTSTGYTYEQYF
CDR3nt: TGTGCCAGCAGTTTAACCTCGACAGGGTATACCTACGAGCAGTACTTC

v_gene: TRBV11-2
j_gene: TRBJ2-7
d_gene: TRBD1
abundance: .
CDR3aa: CASSPDPGTAIYEQYF
CDR3nt: TGTGCCAGCAGCCCCGACCCCGGGACAGCAATTTACGAGCAGTACTTC

v_gene: TRBV9
j_gene: TRBJ2-5
d_gene: .
abundance: .
CDR3aa: CASRLTPGKPPETQYF
CDR3nt: TGTGCCAGCCGACTTACCCCTGGAAAACCCCCAGAGACCCAGTACTTC

v_gene: TRBV7-9
j_gene: TRBJ2-7
d_gene: TRBD1
abundance: .
CDR3aa: CASSLEGQAAEQYF
CDR3nt: TGTGCCAGCAGCTTAGAGGGACAGGCTGCTGAGCAGTACTTC

v_gene: TRBV11-3
j_gene: TRBJ1-1
d_gene: .
abundance: .
CDR3aa: CASSTLGRERTEAFF
CDR3nt: TGTGCCAGCAGCACCCTTGGGCGGGAACGCACTGAAGCTTTCTTT

v_gene: TRBV29-1
j_gene: TRBJ2-2
d_gene: .
abundance: .
CDR3aa: CSVYNGELFF
CDR3nt: TGCAGCGTTTATAACGGGGAGCTGTTTTTT

v_gene: TRBV9
j_gene: TRBJ2-1
d_gene: TRBD2
abundance: .
CDR3aa: CASSPGTTYNEQFF
CDR3nt: TGTGCCAGCAGCCCCGGGACTACCTACAATGAGCAGTTCTTC

v_gene: TRBV6-5
j_gene: TRBJ2-3
d_gene: .
abundance: .
CDR3aa: CASSPPGSSGNTQYF
CDR3nt: TGTGCCAGCAGTCCGCCGGGGAGTAGCGGAAATACGCAGTATTTT

v_gene: TRBV11-3
j_gene: TRBJ1-3
d_gene: TRBD1
abundance: .
CDR3aa: CASSQRGGSIYF
CDR3nt: TGTGCCAGCAGCCAACGAGGGGGCTCCATATATTTT

v_gene: TRBV5-1
j_gene: TRBJ2-3
d_gene: TRBD2
abundance: .
CDR3aa: CASSTASGLSYDTQYF
CDR3nt: TGCGCCAGCAGCACCGCTAGCGGTTTGAGTTATGATACGCAGTATTTT

v_gene: TRBV9
j_gene: TRBJ2-1
d_gene: .
abundance: .
CDR3aa: CASSVEGGGSMSDEQFF
CDR3nt: TGTGCCAGCAGCGTAGAGGGGGGCGGGAGCATGTCCGATGAGCAGTTCTTC

v_gene: TRBV28
j_gene: TRBJ1-1
d_gene: .
abundance: once
CDR3aa: CASSLFLQGGTEAFF
CDR3nt: TGTGCCAGCAGTTTATTCCTCCAGGGAGGTACTGAAGCTTTCTTT

v_gene: TRBV11-1
j_gene: TRBJ2-3
d_gene: .
abundance: .
CDR3aa: CASGAPSTDTQYF
CDR3nt: TGTGCCAGCGGGGCTCCTAGCACAGATACGCAGTATTTT

v_gene: TRBV7-2
j_gene: TRBJ2-1
d_gene: .
abundance: .
CDR3aa: CASALAETETDEQFF
CDR3nt: TGTGCCAGCGCCCTAGCAGAGACTGAAACGGATGAGCAGTTCTTC

v_gene: TRBV2
j_gene: TRBJ2-7
d_gene: TRBD2
abundance: few
CDR3aa: CASRWTSGTIYEQYF
CDR3nt: TGTGCCAGCCGATGGACTAGCGGGACCATCTACGAGCAGTACTTC

v_gene: TRBV25-1
j_gene: TRBJ2-7
d_gene: .
abundance: .
CDR3aa: CASSDAAGWNEQYF
CDR3nt: TGTGCCAGCAGTGACGCCGCAGGGTGGAACGAGCAGTACTTC

v_gene: TRBV27
j_gene: TRBJ2-7
d_gene: TRBD2
abundance: .
CDR3aa: CASSLAGVEKGEQYF
CDR3nt: TGTGCCAGCAGTTTAGCGGGGGTCGAAAAGGGGGAGCAGTACTTC

v_gene: TRBV11-2
j_gene: TRBJ2-1
d_gene: .
abundance: .
CDR3aa: CASSLSPSSYNEQFF
CDR3nt: TGTGCCAGCAGCTTAAGCCCTAGCTCCTACAATGAGCAGTTCTTC

v_gene: TRBV15
j_gene: TRBJ2-7
d_gene: .
abundance: .
CDR3aa: CATSRDRSSYEQYF
CDR3nt: TGTGCCACCAGCAGAGACCGCAGCTCCTACGAGCAGTACTTC

v_gene: TRBV4-1
j_gene: TRBJ2-7
d_gene: .
abundance: .
CDR3aa: CASSQERGGLYEQYF
CDR3nt: TGCGCCAGCAGCCAAGAGAGGGGGGGTTTATACGAGCAGTACTTC

v_gene: TRBV19
j_gene: TRBJ2-7
d_gene: .
abundance: .
CDR3aa: CASSHQGGRSSYEQYF
CDR3nt: TGTGCCAGTAGTCACCAGGGTGGGCGGAGCTCCTACGAGCAGTACTTC

v_gene: TRBV27
j_gene: TRBJ2-7
d_gene: .
abundance: .
CDR3aa: CASSLGQNLYEQYF
CDR3nt: TGTGCCAGCAGTTTGGGGCAGAACCTCTACGAGCAGTACTTC